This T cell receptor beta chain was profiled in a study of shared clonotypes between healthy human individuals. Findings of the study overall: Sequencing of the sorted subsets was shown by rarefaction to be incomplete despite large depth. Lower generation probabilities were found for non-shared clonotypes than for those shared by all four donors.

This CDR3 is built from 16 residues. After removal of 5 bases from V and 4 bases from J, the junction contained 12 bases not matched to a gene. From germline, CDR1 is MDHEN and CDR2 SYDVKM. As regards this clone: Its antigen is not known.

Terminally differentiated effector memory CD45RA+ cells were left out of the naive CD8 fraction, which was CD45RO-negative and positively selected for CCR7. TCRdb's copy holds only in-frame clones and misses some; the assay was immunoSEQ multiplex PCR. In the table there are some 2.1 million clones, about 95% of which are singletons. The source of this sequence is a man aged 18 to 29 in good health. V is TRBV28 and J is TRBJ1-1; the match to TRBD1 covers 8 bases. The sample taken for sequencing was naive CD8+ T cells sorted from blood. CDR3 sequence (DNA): TGTGCCAGCAGTAGTCGACAGGGGCTCCCGGTCACTGAAGCTTTCTTT. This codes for CASSSRQGLPVTEAFF.